The 21 T cell receptor beta chains given below trace back to one sample, sequenced in a study of blood T cell repertoires in COVID-19. Only in-frame clones appear in the TCRdb table, and some are missing; sequencing was by immunoSEQ multiplex PCR. The sample consists of fewer than 150,000 clones, around three quarters of them appearing once. Sequenced sample: peripheral blood. These receptor sequences come from a human donor in a cohort sampled during active COVID-19.

The DNA of the CDR3 is TGTGCCAGCAATTTGGCTACAGATACGCAGTATTTT. Translating gives CASNLATDTQYF. The rearrangement links TRBV2 to TRBJ2-3; the D is unclear. The CDR3 length is 12 residues. V dropped 7 bases and J dropped 3 bases, with 8 bases sitting between them. Germline CDR1 SNHLY, CDR2 FYNNEI.

The chain uses TRBV6-2 or TRBV6-3 and TRBJ1-4; D is perhaps TRBD1 (5 bases). The CDR3 runs 16 residues. Germline lookup yields CDR1 MNHEY and CDR2 SVGEGT. V was trimmed by 4 bases and J by 7 bases, leaving 19 bases between them. The CDR3 protein is CASSFPGGPGGEKLFF. The CDR3 DNA reads TGTGCCAGCAGTTTCCCGGGTGGCCCCGGGGGTGAAAAACTGTTTTTT.

The chain employs TRBV5-4 and TRBJ2-1, with D perhaps TRBD2 (5 bases). Deletions cut 4 bases from V and 7 bases from J, with 24 bases between. This CDR3 contains 17 residues. Germline-derived CDR1 and CDR2 are SGHNT and YYREEE (reference sequence). The CDR3 spells CASSLTPGSRVSNEQFF. CDR3 DNA sequence: TGTGCCAGCAGCCTGACGCCGGGATCAAGGGTATCGAATGAGCAGTTCTTC.

The chain has TRBV7-8 and TRBJ1-1; 7 bases are a match to TRBD1. The J segment lost 2 bases and the V segment lost 0 bases, leaving 6 bases of the junction unmatched. In germline, CDR1 is SGHVS, CDR2 FQNEAQ. CDR3 size: 16 residues. CDR3 DNA: TGTGCCAGCAGCTTAGCGCGGCAGGGGGTAAACACTGAAGCTTTCTTT. Translated: CASSLARQGVNTEAFF. Looking up the rest from reference TRBV7-8 and TRBJ1-1 gives the full variable domain: GAGVSQSPRYKVAKRGQDVALRCDPISGHVSLFWYQQALGQGPEFLTYFQNEAQLDKSGLPSDRFFAERPEGSVSTLKIQRTQQEDSAVYLCASSLARQGVNTEAFFGQGTRLTVV.

The CDR3 protein is CASSLYRDNNEKLFF. CDR3 DNA sequence: TGTGCCAGCAGCTTGTACCGGGACAACAATGAAAAACTGTTTTTT. The chain carries TRBV5-4 and TRBJ1-4; a weak D match, TRBD1 (6 bases). The V and J ends lost 1 base and 5 bases respectively, with 12 bases between them. Germline values: CDR1 SGHNT, CDR2 YYREEE (reference sequence). The CDR3 has 15 amino acids.

The V call is TRBV18, the J call TRBJ1-5, with TRBD1 identical over 7 bases. The CDR3 has 15 amino acids. CDR1 is KGHSH and CDR2 is LQKENI in the germline V gene. The V segment lost 2 bases and the J segment 7 bases; nucleotides outside the gene matches: 8. CDR3 sequence: CASSPDREVNQPQHF. In DNA form, the CDR3 reads TGTGCCAGCTCACCAGACAGGGAAGTCAACCAGCCCCAGCATTTT.

The chain links TRBV4-1 to TRBJ1-2; 8 bases agree with TRBD1. V lost 5 bases, J lost 3 bases, and 5 bases stayed unmatched. The germline V gene encodes CDR1 MGHRA and CDR2 YSYEKL. This CDR3 region has 14 residues. The CDR3 DNA reads as TGCGCCAGCAGCTCAGGGGGCATGGACTATGGCTACACCTTC. This gives the protein CASSSGGMDYGYTF.

The table lists this clone with a few counts. The CDR3 reads CASSSGRASSYNEQFF. The DNA for the CDR3 is TGTGCCAGCAGCTCCGGGCGGGCAAGCTCCTACAATGAGCAGTTCTTC. This chain links TRBV5-4 with TRBJ2-1; possible D gene TRBD2, 5 bases. CDR1 and CDR2 (germline): SGHNT, YYREEE (reference sequence). The CDR3 spans 16 residues. Trimming left V 3 bases short and J 0 bases short, with 13 bases between.

The rearrangement uses TRBV18 and TRBJ1-5, with D tentatively TRBD1 (6 bases). Trimming removed 2 bases at V and 3 bases at J, with 17 bases between. Germline lookup yields CDR1 KGHSH and CDR2 LQKENI. The CDR3 consists of 17 residues. DNA for the CDR3: TGTGCCAGCTCACCAGGGAGCACAGGGAACGCCAATCAGCCCCAGCATTTT. Residues: CASSPGSTGNANQPQHF.

The sample holds a few counts of this clone. V usage is TRBV7-8 and J usage is TRBJ2-7, with a weak D call TRBD2 (6 bases). This CDR3 is 16 amino acids long. V dropped 5 bases and J dropped 3 bases, with 20 bases sitting between them. The germline CDR1 and CDR2 sequences are SGHVS and FQNEAQ. The chain's CDR3 is CASSPRSRGNGYEQYF. The DNA for the CDR3 is TGTGCCAGCAGCCCCCGGTCGCGGGGCAATGGCTACGAGCAGTACTTC.

The chain uses TRBV7-7 and TRBJ1-6, with D possibly TRBD1 on 5 matching bases. Trimming shortened V by 4 bases and J by 12 bases, and 13 bases separated the two germline ends. The CDR3 spans 13 residues. Germline V gene lookup returns CDR1 SSHAT and CDR2 FNYEAQ (reference sequence). The chain's CDR3 is CASSSNLQEPLHF. CDR3 in DNA: TGTGCCAGCAGCTCAAACTTACAGGAACCCCTCCACTTT.

This clone was detected only a few times. The rearrangement links TRBV6-6 to TRBJ2-7; TRBD2 matches at 7 bases. The V gene's germline CDR1 is MNHNY and CDR2 SVGAGI (reference sequence). V lost 2 bases, J lost 4 bases, and 5 bases stayed unmatched. The CDR3 runs 14 residues. This chain's CDR3 is CASSYRTRGYEQYF. The CDR3, as DNA: TGTGCCAGCAGTTACCGGACTAGGGGTTACGAGCAGTACTTC.

This clone was recorded only once. This chain connects TRBV30 to TRBJ2-3, with D possibly being TRBD2 (6 bases). V was pared by 1 base and J by 10 bases, with 15 bases between. This CDR3 region has 13 residues. Germline assignment: CDR1 GTSNPN and CDR2 SVGIG (reference sequence). CDR3: CAWSGGGRISQYF. In nucleotides, the CDR3 is TGTGCCTGGAGTGGAGGAGGGCGGATATCGCAGTATTTT.

V usage is TRBV7-8 and J usage is TRBJ1-2, with D perhaps TRBD1 (5 bases). The CDR3 is made up of 14 amino acids. V was cut by 4 bases and J by 2 bases, with 11 bases left in between. Germline CDR1 and CDR2: SGHVS and FQNEAQ. CDR3 loop: CASSSYRTNYGYTF. CDR3 in DNA: TGTGCCAGCAGCTCCTACAGGACCAACTATGGCTACACCTTC.

The genes are TRBV6-5 and TRBJ2-7; D is unclear. CDR1 MNHEY and CDR2 SVGAGI come from the germline V gene. The CDR3 has 15 residues. V lost 0 bases and J 1 base, leaving 10 bases between the germline ends. CDR3 in amino acids: CASSYSPGSSYEQYF. As DNA, the CDR3 is TGTGCCAGCAGTTACTCGCCCGGTTCTTCCTACGAGCAGTACTTC.

J is TRBJ2-7 and V is TRBV4-1, with 8 bases aligning to TRBD1. The J segment lost 5 bases and the V segment lost 3 bases, leaving 6 bases of the junction unmatched. Germline V gene sequence: CDR1 MGHRA, CDR2 YSYEKL. This CDR3 spans 14 amino acids. The CDR3 spells CASSHTGQGNEQYF. The CDR3 DNA sequence: TGCGCCAGCAGCCACACCGGACAGGGTAACGAGCAGTACTTC.

The chain is built from TRBV11-2 and TRBJ2-2; weak D call: TRBD2 (5 bases). Trimming took 9 bases from V and 4 from J, leaving 15 bases between them. Germline V gene lookup returns CDR1 SGHAT and CDR2 FQNNGV. CDR3 length: 14 amino acids. Here the CDR3 DNA reads TGTGCCAGTAGCGCGCGACGGAGCACCGGGGAGCTGTTTTTT. This gives the protein CASSARRSTGELFF. Combining the CDR3 with reference TRBV11-2 and TRBJ2-2 gives the whole variable domain EAGVAQSPRYKIIEKRQSVAFWCNPISGHATLYWYQQILGQGPKLLIQFQNNGVVDDSQLPKDRFSAERLKGVDSTLKIQPAKLEDSAVYLCASSARRSTGELFFGEGSRLTVL.

This clone was counted only a few times. The genes are TRBV20-1 and TRBJ1-1; weak D call: TRBD1 (5 bases). The germline V gene has CDR1 DFQATT and CDR2 SNEGSKA (reference sequence). V was cut by 5 bases and J by 8 bases, with 12 bases left in between. The CDR3 runs 11 residues. CDR3 in DNA: TGCAGTGCTCTCGACAGATACGAAGCTTTCTTT. This translates into CSALDRYEAFF.

V and J are TRBV14 and TRBJ1-1, with TRBD1 matching over 7 bases. Germline V gives CDR1 SGHDN, CDR2 FVKESK. V lost 2 bases and J lost 5; bases outside the gene matches: 8. This CDR3 spans 15 amino acids. The CDR3 DNA reads TGTGCCAGCAGCCAAAGACAGGGACTAGGTACTGAAGCTTTCTTT. Its protein product is CASSQRQGLGTEAFF.

The gene calls are TRBV7-8 and TRBJ1-2; 8 bases align to TRBD1. The germline V gene has CDR1 SGHVS and CDR2 FQNEAQ. The CDR3 totals 15 residues. The ends lost 2 bases at V and 4 bases at J; junction bases unmatched: 6. The CDR3 DNA follows: TGTGCCAGCAGCTTAACTACAGGGGGGGTCTATGGCTACACCTTC. Translating gives CASSLTTGGVYGYTF.

V is TRBV7-9 and J is TRBJ2-7; D perhaps matches TRBD1 (5 bases). Trimming left V 4 bases short and J 5 bases short, with 9 bases between. CDR1 and CDR2 from the germline V gene are SEHNR and FQNEAQ (reference sequence). This CDR3 comprises 12 residues. The DNA of the CDR3 is TGTGCCAGCAGCTATGGCAGGGACGAGCAGTACTTC. As protein: CASSYGRDEQYF. Full variable domain (outside the CDR3, taken from reference TRBV7-9 and TRBJ2-7): DTGVSQNPRHKITKRGQNVTFRCDPISEHNRLYWYRQTLGQGPEFLTYFQNEAQLEKSRLLSDRFSAERPKGSFSTLEIQRTEQGDSAMYLCASSYGRDEQYFGPGTRLTVT.